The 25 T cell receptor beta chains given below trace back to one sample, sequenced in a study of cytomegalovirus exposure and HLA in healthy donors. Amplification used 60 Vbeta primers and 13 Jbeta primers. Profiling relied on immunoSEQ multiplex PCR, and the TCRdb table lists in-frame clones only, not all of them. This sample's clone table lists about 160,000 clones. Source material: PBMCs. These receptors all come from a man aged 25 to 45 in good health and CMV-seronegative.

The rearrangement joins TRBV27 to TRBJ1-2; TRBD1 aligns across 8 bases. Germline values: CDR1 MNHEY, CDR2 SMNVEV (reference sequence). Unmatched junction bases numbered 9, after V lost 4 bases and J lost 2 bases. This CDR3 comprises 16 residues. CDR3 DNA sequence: TGTGCCAGCAGTTCCGCCCGGGCAGGGGGCAACTATGGCTACACCTTC. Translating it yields CASSSARAGGNYGYTF.

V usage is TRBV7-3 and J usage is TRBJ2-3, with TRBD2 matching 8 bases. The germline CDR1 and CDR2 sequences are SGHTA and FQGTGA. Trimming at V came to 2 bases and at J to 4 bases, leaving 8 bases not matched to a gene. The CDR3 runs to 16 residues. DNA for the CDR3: TGTGCCAGCAGCTTAGGCGCAGCGGGAGTGGCAGATACGCAGTATTTT. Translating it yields CASSLGAAGVADTQYF.

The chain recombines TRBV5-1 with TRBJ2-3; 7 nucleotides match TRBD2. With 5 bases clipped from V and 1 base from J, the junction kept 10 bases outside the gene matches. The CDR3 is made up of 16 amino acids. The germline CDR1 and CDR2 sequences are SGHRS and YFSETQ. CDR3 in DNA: TGCGCCAGCAGACCGGGACTAACCCAACGCACAGATACGCAGTATTTT. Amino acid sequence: CASRPGLTQRTDTQYF. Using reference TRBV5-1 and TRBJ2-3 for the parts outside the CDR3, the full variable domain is KAGVTQTPRYLIKTRGQQVTLSCSPISGHRSVSWYQQTPGQGLQFLFEYFSETQRNKGNFPGRFSGRQFSNSRSEMNVSTLELGDSALYLCASRPGLTQRTDTQYFGPGTRLTVL.

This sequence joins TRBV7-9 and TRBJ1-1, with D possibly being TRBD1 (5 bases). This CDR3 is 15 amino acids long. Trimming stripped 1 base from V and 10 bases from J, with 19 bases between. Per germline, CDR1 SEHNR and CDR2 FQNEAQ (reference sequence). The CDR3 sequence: CASSLGQGGEFGAFF. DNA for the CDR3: TGTGCCAGCAGCTTAGGCCAGGGTGGTGAGTTCGGAGCTTTCTTT.

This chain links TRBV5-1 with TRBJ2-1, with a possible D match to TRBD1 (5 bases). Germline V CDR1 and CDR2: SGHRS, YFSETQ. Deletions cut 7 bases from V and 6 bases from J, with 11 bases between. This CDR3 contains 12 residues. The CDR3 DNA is TGCGCCAGCGGTGCAGGGTTCAATGAGCAGTTCTTC. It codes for CASGAGFNEQFF.

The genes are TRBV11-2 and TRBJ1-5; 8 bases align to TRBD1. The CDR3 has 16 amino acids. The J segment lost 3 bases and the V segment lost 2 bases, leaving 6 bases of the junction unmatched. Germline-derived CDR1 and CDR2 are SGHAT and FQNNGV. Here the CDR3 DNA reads TGTGCCAGCAGCTTATCAACAGGGGGTGTCAATCAGCCCCAGCATTTT. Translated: CASSLSTGGVNQPQHF.

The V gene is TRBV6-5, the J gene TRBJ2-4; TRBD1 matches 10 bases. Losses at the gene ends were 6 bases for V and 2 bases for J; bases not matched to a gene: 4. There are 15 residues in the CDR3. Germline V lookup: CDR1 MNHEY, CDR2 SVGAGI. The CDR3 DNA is TGTGCCAGCAGGACAGGGGGCTCGTCCAAAAACATTCAGTACTTC. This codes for CASRTGGSSKNIQYF.

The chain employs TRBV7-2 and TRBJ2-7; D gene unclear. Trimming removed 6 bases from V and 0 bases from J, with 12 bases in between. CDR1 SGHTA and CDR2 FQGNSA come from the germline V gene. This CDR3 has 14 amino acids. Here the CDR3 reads CASRRADNSYEQYF. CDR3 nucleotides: TGTGCCAGCAGGAGAGCCGATAACTCCTACGAGCAGTACTTC.

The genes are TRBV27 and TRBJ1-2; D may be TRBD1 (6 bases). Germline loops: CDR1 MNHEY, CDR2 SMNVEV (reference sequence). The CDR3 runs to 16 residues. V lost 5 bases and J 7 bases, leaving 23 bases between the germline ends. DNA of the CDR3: TGTGCCAGCAGTGAAACAGGGTTGGATATCGGGTTTGGCTACACCTTC. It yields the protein CASSETGLDIGFGYTF.

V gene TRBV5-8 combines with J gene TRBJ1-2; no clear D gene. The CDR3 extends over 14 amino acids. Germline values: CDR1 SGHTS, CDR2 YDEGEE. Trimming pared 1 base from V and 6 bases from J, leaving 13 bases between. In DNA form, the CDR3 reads TGTGCCAGCAGCTTGAGACGGGGATATCATGGCTACACCTTC. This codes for CASSLRRGYHGYTF.

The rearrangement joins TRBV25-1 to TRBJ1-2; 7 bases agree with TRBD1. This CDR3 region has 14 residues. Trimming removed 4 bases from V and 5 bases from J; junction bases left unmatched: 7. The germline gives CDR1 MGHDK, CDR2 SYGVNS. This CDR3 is CASSGRGIWYGYTF. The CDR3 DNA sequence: TGTGCCAGCAGTGGCAGGGGGATATGGTATGGCTACACCTTC.

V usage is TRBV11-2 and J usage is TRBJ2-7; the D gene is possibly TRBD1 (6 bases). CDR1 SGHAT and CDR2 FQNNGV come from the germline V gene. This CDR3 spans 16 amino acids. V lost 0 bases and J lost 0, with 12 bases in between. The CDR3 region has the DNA TGTGCCAGCAGCTTAGAGAGGGGACAAAGCTCCTACGAGCAGTACTTC. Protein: CASSLERGQSSYEQYF.

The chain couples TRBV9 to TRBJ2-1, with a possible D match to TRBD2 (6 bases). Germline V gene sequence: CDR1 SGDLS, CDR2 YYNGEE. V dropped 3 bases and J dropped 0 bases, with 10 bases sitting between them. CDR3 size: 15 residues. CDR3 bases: TGTGCCAGCAGCGGGGAGGACTACTCCTACAATGAGCAGTTCTTC. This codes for CASSGEDYSYNEQFF.

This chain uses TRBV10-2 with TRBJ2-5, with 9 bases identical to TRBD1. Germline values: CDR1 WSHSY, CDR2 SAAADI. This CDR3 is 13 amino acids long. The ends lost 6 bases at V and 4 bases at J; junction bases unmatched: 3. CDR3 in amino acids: CASSRQGVETQYF. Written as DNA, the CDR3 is TGCGCCAGCAGCCGACAGGGGGTAGAGACCCAGTACTTC.

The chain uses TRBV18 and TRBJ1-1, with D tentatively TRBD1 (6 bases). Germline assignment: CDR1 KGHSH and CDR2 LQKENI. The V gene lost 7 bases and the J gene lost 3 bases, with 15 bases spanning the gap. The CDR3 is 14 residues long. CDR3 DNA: TGTGCCAGCTGTAAGAGCAGGGGTGACACTGAAGCTTTCTTT. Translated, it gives CASCKSRGDTEAFF.

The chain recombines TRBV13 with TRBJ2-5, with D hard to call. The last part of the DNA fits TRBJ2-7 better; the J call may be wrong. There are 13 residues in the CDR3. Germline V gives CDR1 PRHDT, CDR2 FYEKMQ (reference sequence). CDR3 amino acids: CASSDRVTYEQYF. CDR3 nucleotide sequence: TGTGCCAGCAGCGACCGGGTGACCTACGAGCAGTACTTC.

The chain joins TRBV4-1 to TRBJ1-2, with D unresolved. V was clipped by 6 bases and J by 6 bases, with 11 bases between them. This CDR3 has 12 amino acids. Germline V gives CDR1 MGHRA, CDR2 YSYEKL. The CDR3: CASSNGEDGYTF. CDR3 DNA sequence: TGCGCCAGCAGTAACGGGGAGGATGGCTACACCTTC.

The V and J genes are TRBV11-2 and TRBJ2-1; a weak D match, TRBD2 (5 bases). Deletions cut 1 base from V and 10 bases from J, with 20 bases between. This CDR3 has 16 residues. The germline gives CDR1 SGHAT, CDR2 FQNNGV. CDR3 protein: CASSLVVGARPREQFF. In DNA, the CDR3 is TGTGCCAGCAGCTTAGTGGTGGGAGCCCGCCCGAGGGAGCAGTTCTTC.

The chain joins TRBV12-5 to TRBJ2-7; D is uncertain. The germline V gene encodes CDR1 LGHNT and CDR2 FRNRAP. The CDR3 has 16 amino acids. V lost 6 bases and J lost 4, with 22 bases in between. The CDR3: CASGGLASTRPYEQYF. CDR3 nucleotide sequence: TGTGCTAGTGGGGGCTTGGCTTCCACTCGTCCTTACGAGCAGTACTTC.

The CDR3 nucleotides read TGTGCCAGCAGTACGACAGGGTCACGGCATTTT. Residues: CASSTTGSRHF. The chain couples TRBV28 to TRBJ1-5; TRBD1 aligns across 7 bases. Germline V gene lookup returns CDR1 MDHEN and CDR2 SYDVKM. The CDR3 is 11 amino acids. The V segment lost 5 bases and the J segment 15 bases; nucleotides outside the gene matches: 7.

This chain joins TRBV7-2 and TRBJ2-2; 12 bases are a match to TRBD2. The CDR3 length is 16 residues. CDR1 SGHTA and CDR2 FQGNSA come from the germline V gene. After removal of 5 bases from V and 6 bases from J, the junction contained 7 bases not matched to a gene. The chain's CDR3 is CASSPRTSGTAGELFF. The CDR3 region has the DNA TGTGCCAGCAGCCCTAGGACTAGCGGGACGGCCGGGGAGCTGTTTTTT.

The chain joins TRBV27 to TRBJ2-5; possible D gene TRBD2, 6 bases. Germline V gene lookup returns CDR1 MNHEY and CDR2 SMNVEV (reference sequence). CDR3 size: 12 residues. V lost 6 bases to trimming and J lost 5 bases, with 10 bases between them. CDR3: CASRGTLETQYF. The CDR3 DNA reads TGTGCCAGCAGAGGGACTTTGGAGACCCAGTACTTC.

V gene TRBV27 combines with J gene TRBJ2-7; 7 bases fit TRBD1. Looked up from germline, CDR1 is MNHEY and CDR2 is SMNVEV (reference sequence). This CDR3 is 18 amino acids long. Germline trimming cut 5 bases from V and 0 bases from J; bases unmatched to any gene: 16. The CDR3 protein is CASSPRGSGQLFSYEQYF. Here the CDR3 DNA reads TGTGCCAGCAGTCCCCGGGGTTCGGGACAGCTGTTCTCCTACGAGCAGTACTTC.

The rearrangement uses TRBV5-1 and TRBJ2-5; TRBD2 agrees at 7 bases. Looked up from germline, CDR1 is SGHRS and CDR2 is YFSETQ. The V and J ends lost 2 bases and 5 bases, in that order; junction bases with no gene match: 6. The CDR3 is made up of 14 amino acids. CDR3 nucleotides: TGCGCCAGCAGCTTCGGCCTAGCGGAGGAGACCCAGTACTTC. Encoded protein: CASSFGLAEETQYF. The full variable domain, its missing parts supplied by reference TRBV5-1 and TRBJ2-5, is KAGVTQTPRYLIKTRGQQVTLSCSPISGHRSVSWYQQTPGQGLQFLFEYFSETQRNKGNFPGRFSGRQFSNSRSEMNVSTLELGDSALYLCASSFGLAEETQYFGPGTRLLVL.

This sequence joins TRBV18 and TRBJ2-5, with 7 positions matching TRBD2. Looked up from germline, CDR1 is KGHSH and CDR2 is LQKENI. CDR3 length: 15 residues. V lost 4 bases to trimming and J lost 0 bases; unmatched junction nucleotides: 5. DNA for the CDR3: TGTGCCAGCTCACTGGGTCGGGGGGACCAAGAGACCCAGTACTTC. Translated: CASSLGRGDQETQYF.